Listed below are T cell receptor beta chains from one sample, sequenced in a study of CD8 T cells in Susac syndrome. TCRdb re-analysed the immunoSEQ multiplex PCR reads in MiXCR, keeping a single row per CDR3 protein. This table has 100,000 to 150,000 distinct CDR3 sequences, around 94% appearing once. Sequences were obtained from CD4+ T cells from PBMCs. These receptors all come from a human donor in good health. Both conserved end residues are part of each CDR3.

>TRBV29-1|TRBJ2-7
CSVGGVPGLAGVYEQYF
>TRBV5-6|TRBJ2-1
CASTLRTSGSDEQFF
>TRBV29-1|TRBJ1-1
CSVGALGHSNTEAFF
>TRBV12-3/TRBV12-4|TRBJ1-1
CASSLRESTEAFF
>TRBV4-3|TRBJ2-7
CASSQDIGAGAYEQYF
>TRBV3-1|TRBJ1-3
CASSQDYRGPGNTIYF
>TRBV7-2|TRBJ1-1
CASSLVTGSTTEAFF
>TRBV5-1|TRBJ2-5
CASCREGLGETQYF
>TRBV20-1|TRBJ2-7
CSARGPGTNTDPYEQYF
>TRBV5-1|TRBJ1-2
CASRSDLDYGYTF
>TRBV3-1|TRBJ2-1
CASSQGVVTSGYNEQFF
>TRBV19|TRBJ2-1
CASSILAGRLYNEQFF
>TRBV7-9|TRBJ2-1
CASSLRWLPGNEQFF
>TRBV28|TRBJ1-5
CASSFLTGTGGGRSNQPQHF
>TRBV20-1|TRBJ1-1
CSAARLRAGLFTEAFF
>TRBV5-4|TRBJ2-7
CASSLVGGADEQYF
>TRBV7-2|TRBJ2-3
CASSLGHRELTDTQYF
>TRBV2|TRBJ1-1
CASSDRVMDTEAFF
>TRBV7-9|TRBJ1-1
CASSSTMNTEAFF
>TRBV5-1|TRBJ1-4
CASSLETAEKLFF
>TRBV7-2|TRBJ1-5
CASSLSAAVAGPNQPQHF
>TRBV25-1|TRBJ1-1
CASSELGAGNTEAFF
>TRBV19|TRBJ2-5
CASTQGETQYF
>TRBV15|TRBJ1-4
CATSRDRATNEKLFF
>TRBV28|TRBJ1-1
CASSLLRPQGGSEAFF
>TRBV19|TRBJ1-4
CASSPTGGNEKLFF
>TRBV5-1|TRBJ1-5
CASSLAGADNQPQHF
>TRBV16|TRBJ1-1
CASSHPQGNTEAFF
>TRBV3-1|TRBJ2-1
CASSRRGGNEQFF
>TRBV11-2|TRBJ1-1
CASSLRWQGVNTEAFF
>TRBV6-2/TRBV6-3|TRBJ1-3
CASTNGFGSGNTIYF
>TRBV20-1|TRBJ1-2
CSARSQGAVGYTF
>TRBV7-2|TRBJ1-1
CASSPSYSARNTEAFF
>TRBV19|TRBJ2-1
CASSIQGNNEQFF
>TRBV7-2|TRBJ2-1
CASSLAQRVYNEQFF
>TRBV19|TRBJ2-4
CASSRWRVQNIQYF
>TRBV19|TRBJ2-5
CASSMQRSETQYF
>TRBV20-1|TRBJ1-1
CSAAGDTEAFF
>TRBV7-2|TRBJ2-1
CASSPGPRHEQFF
>TRBV6-2/TRBV6-3|TRBJ2-2
CASRWDITGELFF
>TRBV12-3/TRBV12-4|TRBJ1-1
CASSLTPTNTEAFF
>TRBV20-1|TRBJ1-2
CSARPGYTF
>TRBV6-1|TRBJ1-2
CASSDYQGTYGYTF
>TRBV5-1|TRBJ1-2
CASSSPQGNLLF
>TRBV7-9|TRBJ2-1
CASSLALALGVYNEQFF
>TRBV18|TRBJ2-1
CASSETSFGHEQFF
>TRBV4-1|TRBJ2-5
CASSPHGAGVGETQYF
>TRBV7-8|TRBJ2-5
CASSLVAAGKGETQYF
>TRBV30|TRBJ2-2
CAWSADWPYTTGELFF
>TRBV19|TRBJ2-2
CASSMGGLPFTGELFF
>TRBV7-2|TRBJ2-5
CASSLSRFRETQYF
>TRBV20-1|TRBJ2-5
CSARKQGAMSQETQYF
>TRBV3-1|TRBJ2-7
CASSQGGGGSSYEQYF
>TRBV29-1|TRBJ1-2
CSVAPFGTGAFNYGYTF